The text below deals with one T cell receptor (beta chain). Its antigen is unknown. No much larger clone is present one base from it, and per-base qualities are unavailable. What the time point label conveys for this sample: newly diagnosed GD, antithyroid drugs for less than 3 months. RNA was extracted from PBMCs in TRIzol for both TCR sequencing and RNA sequencing. The diagnosis of Graves' disease followed American Thyroid Association guidelines. Patients for the study were recruited at an endocrinology department in Xi'an, China. From each patient, around 8.3 milliliters of peripheral blood was collected into an EDTA anticoagulant tube. Ficoll Paque Plus density gradient separation was used to isolate PBMCs, and no further T cell sorting was performed. An Agilent 2100 Bioanalyzer and agarose gel were used to check RNA quality, and a NanoDrop 2000 was used to measure RNA concentration. This sample was included in a study of regulatory T cells in long-lasting Graves disease (dated by TCRdb to the early 2020s). The study in broad terms: Newly diagnosed Graves' disease patients had taken antithyroid drugs for less than 3 months. The study was registered as a clinical trial and conducted in China. Patients with persistent Graves' disease were compared with patients with newly diagnosed Graves' disease using TCR sequencing and RNA sequencing of peripheral blood. A total of roughly 35 samples were covered by TCR sequencing, comprising some 13 persistent and roughly 20 newly diagnosed Graves' disease patients. Summary of the overall study and its limitations: Only the TCR beta chain was sequenced and analyzed. Persistent disease showed preferential use of TRBV28, TRBJ1-2 and TRBJ2-5, whereas newly diagnosed disease favored TRBV20-1 and TRBJ2-1. Peripheral blood alone was examined, since thyroid tissue, which constituted the primary lesion, could not be accessed. Persistent patients shared more public clonotypes among themselves (approximately 2,500) than newly diagnosed patients did (over 900). The authors acknowledged the small sample size as a limitation that may reduce accuracy. Lower TCR Shannon entropy and fewer highly expanded clones were observed in persistent Graves' disease patients than in newly diagnosed patients, which suggested clonal expansion.

The library was obtained by multiplex PCR. This sample was sequenced with an Illumina HiSeq 4000. TCR beta libraries were built with iRepertoire HTBI primers and Arm-PCR amplification of CDR3 regions. PCR products were gel purified before sequencing. In the authors' own workflow: Gene usage analysis of CDR3 amino acid clonotypes used the approximately 56 TRBV and about 13 TRBJ segments found across samples. Filtered high-quality paired reads were merged into contigs using COPE and FqMerger. BLAST was used to align contigs to the IMGT TRBV, TRBD and TRBJ reference genes, and CDR3 was defined following IMGT. Highly expanded clones were defined as clonotypes with a frequency above 0.1%. Shannon entropy was used to measure repertoire diversity, and the Gini coefficient was used to measure V-J evenness. A clonotype found in more than one individual was treated as public. TCRdb reprocessing: public reads trimmed at Q25 with fastp, clones called with MiXCR, in-frame beta chains kept. Identical CDR3 proteins give one entry, which carries the most common genes and DNA. The V and J calls and clone size are TCRdb's, not the authors'. The sample table lists 450,000 to 600,000 distinct CDR3 sequences, 15% to 20% of them with a count of one. The ten largest clonotypes hold 12% of the sample.

The CDR3 starts with the cysteine, ends with the phenylalanine, and has 17 residues. The retained sequence is limited to the CDR3, 51 bases, with the frame set at the first base. V lost 2 bases and J lost 3 bases; the stretch between them is 19 bases long. CDR1 and CDR2 are drawn from the germline V gene: ENHRY, SYGVKD. These data were also reused for a study on T cells in Graves' hyperthyroidism and ophthalmopathy. As noted in the second study: A patient counted as having stable Graves' hyperthyroidism if no progression to ophthalmopathy occurred over 18 months of follow-up. The hyperthyroidism patients were between 18 and 65 years old and newly diagnosed, with a disease duration of less than 2 months. The study excluded patients with uncontrolled infections, other autoimmune diseases, pregnancy or lactation. Diagnoses were established on the basis of clinical symptoms, serum thyroxine and TRAb, thyroid ultrasound, and orbital computed tomography. The TCR CDR3 was subjected to a first round of RT-PCR using the HTBI primer set and the Qiagen OneStep RT-PCR kit. Most expanded thyroid clonotypes (frequency above 0.001) were also detected in blood, suggesting blood repertoires may reflect thyroid immune responses. A 13 V-J signature model separated ophthalmopathy from stable hyperthyroidism, with roughly 88% sensitivity and roughly 82% specificity in cross-validation and 80%/75% in testing. In validation, progression to ophthalmopathy was predicted by the model with 65% to 71% sensitivity and roughly 72% specificity, a median of approximately 6.5 months before onset. TCR V-J signatures able to tell the groups apart were searched for in a discovery cohort of 90 to 100 patients, of whom about 40 had Graves' ophthalmopathy and 55 to 60 had stable Graves' hyperthyroidism. An independent validation cohort of under 20 hyperthyroidism patients and some 15 patients who later progressed to ophthalmopathy tested prospective prediction of ophthalmopathy. The roughly 100 discovery patients were randomly divided into training and test sets at a 7:3 ratio. In addition, the study compared T-cell repertoires in thyroid tissue and in blood from six Graves' hyperthyroidism patients. Following sampling, methimazole starting at 30 mg daily was given to hyperthyroidism patients, and high-dose intravenous methylprednisolone was given to ophthalmopathy patients. A second multiplex PCR round built the libraries, followed by size selection and purification. Paired-end sequencing of the libraries was performed with 100 bp reads on an Illumina HiSeq2000. Raw data were processed with SOAPnuke, discarding reads with adapters, uncalled bases, mean Phred below 15, or no exact constant-primer or identifier match. COPE v1.2.5 was used to merge high-quality paired reads, and clonotypes were defined as unique nucleotide sequences. MiTCR v1.1 was used to align the clonotypes against IMGT TRBV, TRBD and TRBJ reference segments. The analysis was restricted to V-J combinations with a frequency above 0.0001, which together covered 99% to 99.2% of the repertoires. A TCS score was defined as the ratio between F50 (clonal expansion) and ExV (chaos), using BLOSUM62-based TCRdist between CDR3 peptides within each V-J. Welch's t-statistics and random forest reduced fewer than 550 V-J features to 13, which were used in a naive Bayes classifier (R e1071). Sample size was not statistically predetermined, and blinding of investigators to group allocation was not performed. TCR Vbeta CDR3 sequencing of 135 peripheral blood samples (under 45 ophthalmopathy, roughly 72 hyperthyroidism and around 17 progressor patients) is reported in the paper.

The source material was peripheral blood mononuclear cells (PBMCs), sampled at new diagnosis, from a patient treated with antithyroid drugs. The sequence was obtained from a man aged 40-49 years with Graves disease. Donor details come from another sample of the same person, matched by shared clones. The V and J genes are TRBV10-3 and TRBJ1-1; possibly the D gene is TRBD1, per 5 matching bases. The CDR3 in this case is CAISEGRRGLADTEAFF. The nucleotides read TGTGCCATCAGTGAGGGCCGGCGGGGACTCGCAGACACTGAAGCTTTCTTT.